Listed here are 24 T cell receptor beta chains from one sample, sequenced in a study of identifying expanded T cells in peripheral blood. Repertoires were generated with immunoSEQ multiplex PCR, while TCRdb's copy carries only in-frame clones and drops some. The repertoire includes around 130,000 clones, approximately 86% of them detected once, and about 8% sits in the top ten. Material for sequencing was blood. Every receptor here comes from a person aged 18-70 years in good health.

The CDR3 protein is CASSPGTVQETQYF. The CDR3 nucleotides read TGCGCCAGCAGCCCGGGGACGGTACAAGAGACCCAGTACTTC. The V gene is TRBV5-1, the J gene TRBJ2-5, with D perhaps being TRBD1 or TRBD2 (5 bases each). Germline CDR1 SGHRS, CDR2 YFSETQ. V dropped 4 bases and J dropped 2 bases, with 12 bases sitting between them. This CDR3 contains 14 residues.

The V and J genes are TRBV4-3 and TRBJ1-2; maybe TRBD1 (6 bases). V gave up 3 bases and J gave up 5 bases, with 16 bases separating them. This CDR3 has 15 amino acids. Germline assignment: CDR1 LGHNA and CDR2 YSLEER. The CDR3 reads CASSQRRTAEYGYTF. The CDR3 nucleotides are TGCGCCAGCAGCCAGCGCCGGACAGCCGAGTATGGCTACACCTTC.

The CDR3 DNA sequence: TGTGCCAGCAGTACAGGACAGGAGGGCCCCTACGAGCAGTACTTC. Translation: CASSTGQEGPYEQYF. The chain recombines TRBV6-5 with TRBJ2-7, with a weak D call TRBD1 (7 bases). CDR3 length equals 15 residues. Per germline, CDR1 MNHEY and CDR2 SVGAGI. The V end was cut by 5 bases, the J end by 2 bases, with 16 bases between.

The V gene is TRBV19, the J gene TRBJ1-6, with a possible D match to TRBD1 (5 bases). Trimming took off 6 bases at V and 8 bases at J, with 20 bases between the two ends. Germline V lookup: CDR1 LNHDA, CDR2 SQIVND (reference sequence). The CDR3 is 16 residues long. DNA of the CDR3: TGTGCCAGTAGCACGATCGGGGGAGTTGATTATTCACCCCTCCACTTT. As protein: CASSTIGGVDYSPLHF. The whole variable domain, filled in from reference TRBV19 and TRBJ1-6, reads DGGITQSPKYLFRKEGQNVTLSCEQNLNHDAMYWYRQDPGQGLRLIYYSQIVNDFQKGDIAEGYSVSREKKESFPLTVTSAQKNPTAFYLCASSTIGGVDYSPLHFGNGTRLTVT.

This clone was observed a single time. The V and J genes are TRBV5-4 and TRBJ2-5; no firm D call. Germline lookup yields CDR1 SGHNT and CDR2 YYREEE (reference sequence). V lost 0 bases to trimming and J lost 1 base, with 4 bases between them. The CDR3 sequence is 13 residues long. Here the CDR3 reads CASSLGAQETQYF. In DNA form, the CDR3 reads TGTGCCAGCAGCTTGGGGGCCCAAGAGACCCAGTACTTC.

The chain employs TRBV9 and TRBJ1-1; D is unclear. Trimming took off 0 bases at V and 1 base at J, with 10 bases between the two ends. CDR1 is SGDLS and CDR2 is YYNGEE in the germline V gene. The CDR3 runs to 15 residues. DNA for the CDR3: TGTGCCAGCAGCGTAGATCCGTCAGGGAACACTGAAGCTTTCTTT. This gives the protein CASSVDPSGNTEAFF.

The chain employs TRBV21-1 and TRBJ2-3; the D call TRBD2 from the table was never checked on the DNA. TRBV21-1 is a pseudogene. The CDR3 has 17 amino acids. CDR3 amino acids: CASSKVVAGGPTDTQYF. CDR3 bases: TGTGCCAGCAGCAAAGTTGTAGCGGGGGGGCCCACAGATACGCAGTATTTT.

The chain carries TRBV9 and TRBJ2-7; D is possibly TRBD2 (6 bases). The length of the CDR3 is 13 residues. V lost 0 bases and J lost 7, with 11 bases in between. Looked up from germline, CDR1 is SGDLS and CDR2 is YYNGEE. The CDR3 region is CASSVGGTREQYF. CDR3 bases: TGTGCCAGCAGCGTAGGTGGGACTCGAGAGCAGTACTTC.

The chain recombines TRBV19 with TRBJ2-7; TRBD2 agrees at 7 bases. Germline CDR1 LNHDA, CDR2 SQIVND (reference sequence). This CDR3 spans 14 amino acids. J lost 4 bases, V lost 3 bases, and 6 bases had no gene match. The CDR3 region has the DNA TGTGCCAGTAGTATTGACGGGAGGACGTACGAGCAGTACTTC. Translation gives CASSIDGRTYEQYF.

V and J are TRBV21-1 and TRBJ2-7; the table's D gene call, TRBD2, was not cross checked with the DNA. TRBV21-1 is designated a pseudogene. This CDR3 spans 18 amino acids. Here the CDR3 DNA reads TGTGCCAGCAGCAAAGTGGGGAGCGGGGGAGTTGTATCCTACGAGCAGTACTTC. It is translated as CASSKVGSGGVVSYEQYF.

This clone was seen just once. V gene TRBV5-5 combines with J gene TRBJ1-5; possible D gene TRBD1, 6 bases. The germline V gene encodes CDR1 SGHKS and CDR2 YYEKEE (reference sequence). Trimming took off 2 bases at V and 11 bases at J, with 17 bases between the two ends. The CDR3 sequence is 14 residues long. This chain's CDR3 is CASSLLTGVGSQHF. CDR3 DNA sequence: TGTGCCAGCAGCTTACTGACAGGCGTCGGGTCCCAGCATTTT.

The CDR3 DNA follows: TGTGCCAGTAGTTGGAGGAATACGCAGTATTTT. It yields the protein CASSWRNTQYF. The V and J genes are TRBV19 and TRBJ2-3; TRBD2 might be the D (5 bases). The V end was cut by 5 bases, the J end by 7 bases, with 7 bases between. Germline V gene data show CDR1 as LNHDA and CDR2 as SQIVND (reference sequence). The CDR3 is made up of 11 amino acids. Variable domain in full (rest from reference TRBV19 and TRBJ2-3): DGGITQSPKYLFRKEGQNVTLSCEQNLNHDAMYWYRQDPGQGLRLIYYSQIVNDFQKGDIAEGYSVSREKKESFPLTVTSAQKNPTAFYLCASSWRNTQYFGPGTRLTVL.

This chain uses TRBV5-1 with TRBJ2-5, with D possibly being TRBD2 (6 bases). V was pared by 4 bases and J by 2 bases, with 12 bases between. Germline values: CDR1 SGHRS, CDR2 YFSETQ. The CDR3 consists of 14 residues. CDR3 protein: CASSRGGVQETQYF. The DNA for the CDR3 is TGCGCCAGCAGCCGCGGCGGGGTTCAAGAGACCCAGTACTTC.

The chain joins TRBV6-5 to TRBJ2-3, with TRBD1 matching over 8 bases. The V segment lost 4 bases and the J segment 2 bases; nucleotides outside the gene matches: 8. The CDR3 sequence is 16 residues long. CDR1 and CDR2 from the germline V gene are MNHEY and SVGAGI. In DNA form, the CDR3 reads TGTGCCAGCAGTTCCGGAATGACAGGGGTCACAGATACGCAGTATTTT. Protein sequence: CASSSGMTGVTDTQYF.

This clone was seen at least ten times. This sequence joins TRBV7-7 and TRBJ1-2; unclear D gene. Trimming shortened V by 0 bases and J by 4 bases, and 15 bases separated the two germline ends. The CDR3 runs to 16 residues. Germline V gene lookup returns CDR1 SSHAT and CDR2 FNYEAQ (reference sequence). This CDR3 is CASSLAVCPLFYGYTF. CDR3 DNA: TGTGCCAGCAGCTTAGCGGTATGCCCCCTATTCTATGGCTACACCTTC.

The chain couples TRBV4-1 to TRBJ1-2, with a tentative D call TRBD1 (6 bases). The CDR3 totals 17 residues. Per the germline V gene, CDR1 is MGHRA and CDR2 is YSYEKL. V lost 5 bases and J lost 4, with 23 bases in between. CDR3 residues: CASSELPGQDPFYGYTF. For the CDR3, the DNA is TGCGCCAGCAGCGAACTACCGGGACAAGATCCTTTCTATGGCTACACCTTC.

In its sample, this clone was seen a few times. This chain uses TRBV5-5 with TRBJ2-2, with D uncertain. The CDR3 sequence is 14 residues long. CDR1 and CDR2 (germline): SGHKS, YYEKEE (reference sequence). With 1 base removed from V and 3 bases from J, the gap between germline ends came to 7 bases. CDR3 amino acids: CASSLSGYTGELFF. CDR3 DNA sequence: TGTGCCAGCAGCTTGTCTGGTTACACCGGGGAGCTGTTTTTT.

This clone was observed a handful of times. V gene TRBV19 combines with J gene TRBJ2-7; tentatively, D is TRBD1 (6 bases). This CDR3 has 13 amino acids. Germline-derived CDR1 and CDR2 are LNHDA and SQIVND (reference sequence). Trimming removed 6 bases at V and 0 bases at J, with 9 bases between. The CDR3 reads CASSPGDSYEQYF. Written as DNA, the CDR3 is TGTGCCAGTAGCCCAGGGGACTCCTACGAGCAGTACTTC. The full variable domain, with the rest looked up from reference TRBV19 and TRBJ2-7, is DGGITQSPKYLFRKEGQNVTLSCEQNLNHDAMYWYRQDPGQGLRLIYYSQIVNDFQKGDIAEGYSVSREKKESFPLTVTSAQKNPTAFYLCASSPGDSYEQYFGPGTRLTVT.

This clone showed up just a few times. The chain carries TRBV18 and TRBJ1-1; no clear D. The germline V gene has CDR1 KGHSH and CDR2 LQKENI. This CDR3 has 15 amino acids. The V gene lost 3 bases and the J gene lost 1 base, with 12 bases spanning the gap. CDR3 in amino acids: CASSPGVSGNTEAFF. CDR3 in DNA: TGTGCCAGCTCACCTGGAGTTAGTGGGAACACTGAAGCTTTCTTT.

This chain uses TRBV10-3 with TRBJ2-7; D remains unclear. The V gene's germline CDR1 is ENHRY and CDR2 SYGVKD. The CDR3 totals 13 residues. Trimming stripped 2 bases from V and 2 bases from J, with 7 bases between. CDR3 in DNA: TGTGCCATCAGTGAGGCCCTAGCCTACGAGCAGTACTTC. The encoded protein is CAISEALAYEQYF.

The rearrangement uses TRBV9 and TRBJ2-2; 8 bases fit TRBD2. The CDR3 spans 16 residues. The J segment lost 6 bases and the V segment lost 3 bases, leaving 10 bases of the junction unmatched. Germline-derived CDR1 and CDR2 are SGDLS and YYNGEE. The CDR3 nucleotides read TGTGCCAGCAGCGCCGCCGCGGGGGGCTTCCCCGGGGAGCTGTTTTTT. It is translated as CASSAAAGGFPGELFF.

This clone was seen a single time. CDR3 protein: CAISDPRGASSSYEQYF. The CDR3 DNA sequence: TGTGCCATCAGTGACCCGAGGGGGGCTAGCAGCTCCTACGAGCAGTACTTC. The chain is built from TRBV10-3 and TRBJ2-7, with D tentatively TRBD1 or TRBD2 (6 bases each). Germline V gives CDR1 ENHRY, CDR2 SYGVKD. The V end was cut by 3 bases, the J end by 0 bases, with 18 bases between. The CDR3 sequence is 17 residues long.

The chain uses TRBV27 and TRBJ2-7; 7 positions agree with TRBD1. This CDR3 has 13 amino acids. With 6 bases clipped from V and 3 bases from J, the junction kept 5 bases outside the gene matches. CDR1 and CDR2 (germline): MNHEY, SMNVEV (reference sequence). The CDR3 region is CASRGTAIYEQYF. The CDR3, as DNA: TGTGCCAGCAGAGGGACAGCTATCTACGAGCAGTACTTC.

Here the CDR3 reads CATSRDQTVNTEAFF. Written as DNA, the CDR3 is TGTGCCACCAGCAGAGACCAAACAGTGAACACTGAAGCTTTCTTT. The V and J genes are TRBV15 and TRBJ1-1; D gene ambiguous. The CDR3 runs 15 residues. The V gene lost 0 bases and the J gene lost 0 bases, with 8 bases spanning the gap. In germline, CDR1 is LNHNV, CDR2 YYDKDF (reference sequence).